This T cell receptor (beta chain) emerged from a study of identical twins. TCRdb used MiXCR to reprocess the 5' RACE reads, holding one entry per CDR3 protein. Altogether about 220,000 distinct CDR3 sequences are present, 6.5% being singletons, with the ten largest covering 13% to 15%. This clonotype was counted between two and nine times. CDR1 is MNHEY, CDR2 SMNVEV, per germline (reference sequence). V lost 9 bases and J lost 8; bases outside the gene matches: 18. CDR3 length equals 16 residues. These data were likewise used in another study, on T cells expressing NK-cell markers.

The V gene is TRBV27, the J gene TRBJ2-1; 8 bases match TRBD1. Specimen: CD8+ T cells sorted from blood. This TCR was sampled from a woman between 18 and 30 years old in good health. The CDR3 DNA reads TGTGCCAGTAGCCATCACCGGGACAGGTCAAGGGATGAGCAGTTCTTC. Amino acid sequence: CASSHHRDRSRDEQFF.